The 20 T cell receptor beta chains given below trace back to one sample, sequenced in a study of blood T cells in healthy people across ages. The second PCR ran about 6 to 11 cycles with a sample-barcoded 5' primer and J-beta primers. TCRdb reanalysed the 5' RACE reads using MiXCR and keeps one entry per CDR3 protein. This sample has around 1,800,000 distinct CDR3 sequences, with about 39% found just once. Source material: blood. These receptors came from a human donor in good health.

V gene TRBV5-5 combines with J gene TRBJ2-7; D ambiguous. This CDR3 is built from 16 residues. With 0 bases removed from V and 0 bases from J, the gap between germline ends came to 13 bases. The V gene's germline CDR1 is SGHKS and CDR2 YYEKEE (reference sequence). The CDR3 DNA sequence: TGTGCCAGCAGCTTGGCGGTAGTCCGACTCTCCTACGAGCAGTACTTC. It encodes CASSLAVVRLSYEQYF.

In this sample, this clonotype turned up a few times. This chain uses TRBV29-1 with TRBJ1-2, with no clear D. Germline CDR1 and CDR2: SQVTM and ANQGSEA. The CDR3 consists of 14 residues. V dropped 5 bases and J dropped 2 bases, with 15 bases sitting between them. This chain's CDR3 is CSVFVAVPNYGYTF. CDR3 coding DNA: TGCAGCGTTTTCGTGGCAGTGCCCAACTATGGCTACACCTTC.

This clonotype was counted only a few times. The rearrangement joins TRBV15 to TRBJ2-5; D possibly corresponds to TRBD2 (5 bases). Germline V gene lookup returns CDR1 LNHNV and CDR2 YYDKDF (reference sequence). The length of the CDR3 is 12 residues. V lost 0 bases and J lost 7, with 6 bases in between. The CDR3 sequence: CATSRDRGTQYF. CDR3 DNA: TGTGCCACCAGCAGAGATCGGGGGACCCAGTACTTC. The full variable domain, its missing parts supplied by reference TRBV15 and TRBJ2-5, is DAMVIQNPRYQVTQFGKPVTLSCSQTLNHNVMYWYQQKSSQAPKLLFHYYDKDFNNEADTPDNFQSRRPNTSFCFLDIRSPGLGDTAMYLCATSRDRGTQYFGPGTRLLVL.

The genes are TRBV2 and TRBJ2-7; no clear D. Looked up from germline, CDR1 is SNHLY and CDR2 is FYNNEI. This CDR3 region has 12 residues. V lost 7 bases, J lost 2 bases, and 9 bases lay in between. CDR3 sequence reads: CASTPNTYEQYF. The CDR3 bases are TGTGCCAGCACCCCAAACACCTACGAGCAGTACTTC.

The chain has TRBV2 and TRBJ2-7; D remains ambiguous. Trimming left V 1 base short and J 0 bases short, with 10 bases between. Per germline, CDR1 SNHLY and CDR2 FYNNEI. The CDR3 is 15 residues long. This CDR3 is CASSEGTYVSYEQYF. As DNA, the CDR3 is TGTGCCAGCAGTGAAGGGACGTACGTCTCCTACGAGCAGTACTTC.

This clonotype was counted a few times. The chain recombines TRBV4-1 with TRBJ1-2; no reliable D call. The CDR3 is made up of 14 amino acids. Germline V gene sequence: CDR1 MGHRA, CDR2 YSYEKL. Between the trimmed V and J ends, which lost 0 bases and 6 bases, there was a span of 11 bases. The DNA for the CDR3 is TGCGCCAGCAGCCAAGAGGGATCCGGGAATGGCTACACCTTC. Translating gives CASSQEGSGNGYTF.

V and J are TRBV6-2 or TRBV6-3 and TRBJ2-7; D remains ambiguous. The CDR3 has 14 amino acids. Trimming removed 8 bases at V and 6 bases at J, with 20 bases between. CDR1 and CDR2 from the germline V gene are MNHEY and SVGEGT. The CDR3 DNA reads as TGTGCCAGCCGGACGGACCCCTCGGTCGGCGAGCAGTACTTC. Translated: CASRTDPSVGEQYF.

This clonotype was counted a few times. This chain joins TRBV7-6 and TRBJ2-7, with D perhaps given as TRBD1 or TRBD2 (5 bases each). Germline V gene sequence: CDR1 SGHVS, CDR2 FNYEAQ. Trimming stripped 5 bases from V and 0 bases from J, with 20 bases between. The CDR3 runs 17 residues. The CDR3 reads CASSPRPGALTSYEQYF. The CDR3 coding sequence is TGTGCCAGCAGCCCCCGGCCCGGGGCTCTGACCTCCTACGAGCAGTACTTC.

This clonotype was counted many times. The chain's CDR3 is CASKEGSSYEQYF. The CDR3 bases are TGTGCCAGCAAAGAGGGTAGCTCCTACGAGCAGTACTTC. The chain employs TRBV25-1 and TRBJ2-7; TRBD2 might be the D (5 bases). The CDR3 is made up of 13 amino acids. The V and J ends lost 7 bases and 0 bases respectively, with 10 bases between them. Germline assignment: CDR1 MGHDK and CDR2 SYGVNS.

The chain joins TRBV7-8 to TRBJ2-1, with 8 bases fitting TRBD2. Per the germline V gene, CDR1 is SGHVS and CDR2 is FQNEAQ. V lost 3 bases to trimming and J lost 8 bases; unmatched junction nucleotides: 9. This CDR3 is built from 15 residues. The CDR3 spells CASSFSGGAGDEQFF. CDR3 coding DNA: TGTGCCAGCAGCTTCTCGGGAGGGGCCGGCGATGAGCAGTTCTTC. The complete variable domain, with remaining parts taken from reference TRBV7-8 and TRBJ2-1, reads GAGVSQSPRYKVAKRGQDVALRCDPISGHVSLFWYQQALGQGPEFLTYFQNEAQLDKSGLPSDRFFAERPEGSVSTLKIQRTQQEDSAVYLCASSFSGGAGDEQFFGPGTRLTVL.

This clonotype was seen a handful of times. The chain has TRBV4-2 and TRBJ2-5, with a weak D call TRBD2 (6 bases). V lost 2 bases and J lost 2, with 12 bases in between. Germline V lookup: CDR1 LGHNA, CDR2 YNFKEQ. The CDR3 length is 15 residues. CDR3 sequence reads: CASSQFGGGQETQYF. CDR3 in DNA: TGTGCCAGCAGCCAATTTGGTGGGGGGCAAGAGACCCAGTACTTC.

The chain links TRBV25-1 to TRBJ2-2; D might be TRBD1 (6 bases). The CDR3 loop spans 13 amino acids. Germline values: CDR1 MGHDK, CDR2 SYGVNS. Trimming took 8 bases from V and 5 from J, leaving 12 bases between them. In DNA, the CDR3 is TGTGCCAGCGGGGGACACTTTACCGGGGAGCTGTTTTTT. Protein: CASGGHFTGELFF. The full variable domain, completed using reference TRBV25-1 and TRBJ2-2, is EADIYQTPRYLVIGTGKKITLECSQTMGHDKMYWYQQDPGMELHLIHYSYGVNSTEKGDLSSESTVSRIRTEHFPLTLESARPSHTSQYLCASGGHFTGELFFGEGSRLTVL.

In this sample, this clonotype turned up many times. The J gene is TRBJ2-5, the V gene TRBV12-3 or TRBV12-4, with D perhaps matching TRBD1 (6 bases). The length of the CDR3 is 13 residues. The ends were cut back, 4 bases at V and 5 bases at J, with 11 bases in the middle. CDR3 coding DNA: TGTGCCAGCAGTTCATCAGGGGTGGAGACCCAGTACTTC. Translated: CASSSSGVETQYF.

This clonotype was picked up a small number of times. The rearrangement links TRBV25-1 to TRBJ1-3; a weak D match, TRBD1 (6 bases). The germline V gene has CDR1 MGHDK and CDR2 SYGVNS. V was pared by 0 bases and J by 0 bases, with 15 bases between. The length of the CDR3 is 18 residues. The CDR3 here is CASSEYFRDTSSGNTIYF. The CDR3 DNA reads TGTGCCAGCAGTGAATATTTCCGGGACACAAGCTCTGGAAACACCATATATTTT.

In nucleotides, the CDR3 is TGCGCCAGCAGTGGGAGCCGCTCCTATAATTCACCCCTCCACTTT. Translated: CASSGSRSYNSPLHF. The V gene is TRBV5-1, the J gene TRBJ1-6, with D hard to call. The CDR3 extends over 15 amino acids. Germline V gives CDR1 SGHRS, CDR2 YFSETQ. Between the trimmed V and J ends, which lost 5 bases and 0 bases, there was a span of 9 bases.

Regarding this clonotype: At one of its ends the junction is not consistent with the germline gene, which may arise from a read error. The chain joins TRBV6-1 to TRBJ2-5; D is undetermined. The CDR3 totals 15 residues. Germline assignment: CDR1 MNHNS and CDR2 SASEGT. CDR3 loop: CASRGTASNSYEQYF. Here the CDR3 DNA reads TGTGCCAGCAGAGGTACAGCGTCCAACTCCTACGAGCAGTACTTT.

The rearrangement joins TRBV30 to TRBJ2-5; D tentatively fits TRBD1 or TRBD2 (5 bases each). The J call may be in error: the DNA end matches TRBJ2-7 better. The germline V gene encodes CDR1 GTSNPN and CDR2 SVGIG (reference sequence). The CDR3 contains 21 residues. This chain's CDR3 is CAWSVGVEGSGTNRYLYEQYF. The CDR3 DNA follows: TGTGCCTGGAGTGTGGGGGTGGAAGGGTCAGGAACGAATCGATATCTTTACGAGCAGTACTTC.

This clonotype was seen only a few times. The chain couples TRBV5-1 to TRBJ2-1; 7 bases map to TRBD1. The ends lost 4 bases at V and 0 bases at J; junction bases unmatched: 4. The germline CDR1 and CDR2 sequences are SGHRS and YFSETQ. The CDR3 length is 15 residues. CDR3 region: CASSRDSNSYNEQFF. The CDR3 DNA sequence: TGCGCCAGCAGCCGGGACAGTAACTCCTACAATGAGCAGTTCTTC.

The chain recombines TRBV28 with TRBJ2-5; D is possibly TRBD1 (5 bases). The DNA end is more similar to TRBJ2-7, so the J call may be wrong. The CDR3 extends over 14 amino acids. Germline CDR1 is MDHEN and CDR2 is SYDVKM. For the CDR3, the DNA is TGTGCCAGCAGTTCCCGGACATACTCTAACGAGCAGTACTTC. Its translation: CASSSRTYSNEQYF.

This clonotype has just a few counts. The chain joins TRBV6-5 to TRBJ1-5, with D perhaps TRBD1 (5 bases). This CDR3 spans 15 amino acids. Germline CDR1 is MNHEY and CDR2 is SVGAGI. V was shortened by 6 bases and J by 6 bases, with 18 bases between the two germline ends. CDR3 region: CASRPDRDQTQPQHF. DNA of the CDR3: TGTGCCAGCAGACCCGACAGAGACCAGACTCAGCCCCAGCATTTT.